This T cell receptor beta chain was sequenced in a study of shared clonotypes between healthy human individuals. V gave up 0 bases and J gave up 2 bases; unmatched junction bases: 8. In germline, CDR1 is SGHRS, CDR2 YFSETQ. There are 17 residues in the CDR3. For this clone: Its specificity is unknown.

The investigators split CD4+ cells into a CD45RA+ naive subset and a CD45RA-negative memory subset. Whole-study findings and limits: Only blood was sampled; tissue repertoires likely differ. Naive subsets tended to show greater estimated richness than memory subsets.

This table comes from immunoSEQ multiplex PCR, and its TCRdb copy is limited to in-frame clones, with some not included. This table holds more than 2,000,000 clones, approximately 90% found once. The sequence was obtained from a man between 18 and 29 years old in good health. Sequencing used naive CD4+ T cells sorted from blood. The subset denotes: CD45RA+ positively selected. The genes are TRBV5-1 and TRBJ2-1; TRBD2 agrees at 7 bases. CDR3 nucleotides: TGCGCCAGCAGCTTGGGACTAGCTACAACTCCCTACAATGAGCAGTTCTTC. This translates into CASSLGLATTPYNEQFF.